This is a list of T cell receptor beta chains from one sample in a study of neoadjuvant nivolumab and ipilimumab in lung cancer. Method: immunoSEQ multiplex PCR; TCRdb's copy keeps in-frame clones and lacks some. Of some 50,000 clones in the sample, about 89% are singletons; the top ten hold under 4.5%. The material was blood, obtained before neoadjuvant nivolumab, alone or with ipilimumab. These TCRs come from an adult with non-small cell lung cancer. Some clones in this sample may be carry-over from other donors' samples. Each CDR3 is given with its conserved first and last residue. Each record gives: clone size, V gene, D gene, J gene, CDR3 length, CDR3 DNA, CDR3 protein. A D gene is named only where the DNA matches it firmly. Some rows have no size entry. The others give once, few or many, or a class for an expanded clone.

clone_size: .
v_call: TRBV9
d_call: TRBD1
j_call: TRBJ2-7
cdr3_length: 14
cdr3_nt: TGTGCCAGCAGCGTGGGGGACAGGGACCACGAGCAGTACTTC
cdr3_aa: CASSVGDRDHEQYF

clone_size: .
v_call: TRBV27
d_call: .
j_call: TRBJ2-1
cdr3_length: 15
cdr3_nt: TGTGCCAGCAGTTTGGGGAGCGGCTCTTCGGATGAGCAGTTCTTC
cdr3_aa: CASSLGSGSSDEQFF

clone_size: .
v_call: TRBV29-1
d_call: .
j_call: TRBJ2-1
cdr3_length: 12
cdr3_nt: TGCAGCGTTGATCTGGCGGCGAATGAGCAGTTCTTC
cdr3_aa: CSVDLAANEQFF

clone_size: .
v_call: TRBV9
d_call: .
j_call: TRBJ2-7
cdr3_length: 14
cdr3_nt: TGTGCCAGCAGCGTAGGGGGCCGCGCCTACGAGCAGTACTTC
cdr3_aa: CASSVGGRAYEQYF

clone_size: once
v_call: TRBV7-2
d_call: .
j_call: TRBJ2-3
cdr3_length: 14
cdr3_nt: TGTGCCAGCAGCTTAGAAGTGAGCACAGATACGCAGTATTTT
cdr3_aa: CASSLEVSTDTQYF

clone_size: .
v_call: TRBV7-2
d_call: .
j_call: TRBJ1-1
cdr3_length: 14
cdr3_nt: TGTGCCAGCAGTCTTACCTGGGGAGGCACTGAAGCTTTCTTT
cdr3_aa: CASSLTWGGTEAFF

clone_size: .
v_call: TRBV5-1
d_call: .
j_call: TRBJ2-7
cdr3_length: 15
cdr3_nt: TGCGCCAGCAGCTTGGGGCAGGGGCACTCCTACGAGCAGTACTTC
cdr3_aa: CASSLGQGHSYEQYF

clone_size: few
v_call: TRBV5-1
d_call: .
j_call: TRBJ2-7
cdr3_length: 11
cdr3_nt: TGCGCCAGCAGCTCCCTGGGAGAGCAGTACTTC
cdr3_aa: CASSSLGEQYF

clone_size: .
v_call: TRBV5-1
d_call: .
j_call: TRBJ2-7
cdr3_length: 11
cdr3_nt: TGCGCCAGCAGCGTGGACTACGAGCAGTACTTC
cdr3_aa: CASSVDYEQYF

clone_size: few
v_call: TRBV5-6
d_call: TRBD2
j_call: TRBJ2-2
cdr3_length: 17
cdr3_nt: TGTGCCAGCAGCCAGGGACTAGCGGGAGATCACGGGGGGGAGCTGTTTTTT
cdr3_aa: CASSQGLAGDHGGELFF

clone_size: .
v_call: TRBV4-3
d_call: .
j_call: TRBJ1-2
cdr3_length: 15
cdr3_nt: TGCGCCAGCAGCCAAGAACAGGGATCTAACTATGGCTACACCTTC
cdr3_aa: CASSQEQGSNYGYTF

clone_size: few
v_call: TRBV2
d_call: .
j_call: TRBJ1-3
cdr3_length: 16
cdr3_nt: TGTGCCAGCAGTGGCGGTTCTCTTCGCTCTGGAAACACCATATATTTT
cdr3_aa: CASSGGSLRSGNTIYF

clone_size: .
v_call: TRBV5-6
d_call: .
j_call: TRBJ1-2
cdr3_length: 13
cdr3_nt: TGTGCCAGCAGCTTCCAGGGCGGCGGTGGCTACACCTTC
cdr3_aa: CASSFQGGGGYTF

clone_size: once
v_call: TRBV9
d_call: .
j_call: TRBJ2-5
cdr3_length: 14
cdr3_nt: TGTGCCAGCAGCCCGGGCCAAGCCTTAGAGACCCAGTACTTC
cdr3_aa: CASSPGQALETQYF

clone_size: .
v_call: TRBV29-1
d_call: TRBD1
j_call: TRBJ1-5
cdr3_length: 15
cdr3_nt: TGCAGCGCAGAAGGACAGGGTCGACGCAATCAGCCCCAGCATTTT
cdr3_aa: CSAEGQGRRNQPQHF

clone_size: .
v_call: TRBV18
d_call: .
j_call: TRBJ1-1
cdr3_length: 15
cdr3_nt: TGTGCCAGCTCACCACCGAGGGGGGAGAACACTGAAGCTTTCTTT
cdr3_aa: CASSPPRGENTEAFF

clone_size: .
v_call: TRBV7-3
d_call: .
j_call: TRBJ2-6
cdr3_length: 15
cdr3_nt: TGTGCCAGCAGCCGGGACGGAGGTGGGGCCAACGTCCTGACTTTC
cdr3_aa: CASSRDGGGANVLTF

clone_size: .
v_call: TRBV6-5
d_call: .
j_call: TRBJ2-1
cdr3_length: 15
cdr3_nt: TGTGCCAGCCGTAGGAAGGATAGCTCCTACAATGAGCAGTTCTTC
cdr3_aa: CASRRKDSSYNEQFF

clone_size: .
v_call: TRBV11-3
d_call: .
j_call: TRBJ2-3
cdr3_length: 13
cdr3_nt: TGTGCCAGCAGCTTAGGTGTCACAGATACGCAGTATTTT
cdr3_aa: CASSLGVTDTQYF

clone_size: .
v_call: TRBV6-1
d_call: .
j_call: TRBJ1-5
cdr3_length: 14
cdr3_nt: TGTGCCAGCATTTTAGGTGGGAGGAATCAGCCCCAGCATTTT
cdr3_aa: CASILGGRNQPQHF

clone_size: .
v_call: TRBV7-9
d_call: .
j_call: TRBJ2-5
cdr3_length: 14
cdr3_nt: TGTGCCAGCAGCTTGGGACCCGCCCGGGAGACCCAGTACTTC
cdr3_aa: CASSLGPARETQYF

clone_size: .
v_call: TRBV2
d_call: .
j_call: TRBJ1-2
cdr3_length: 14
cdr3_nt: TGTGCCAGCAGTGAAGGGGGGGTTAACTATGGCTACACCTTC
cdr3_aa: CASSEGGVNYGYTF

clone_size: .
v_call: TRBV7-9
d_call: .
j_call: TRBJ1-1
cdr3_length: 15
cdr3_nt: TGTGCCAGCAGCACGAGGCTCGGACAGCTTCCTGAAGCTTTCTTT
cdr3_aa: CASSTRLGQLPEAFF